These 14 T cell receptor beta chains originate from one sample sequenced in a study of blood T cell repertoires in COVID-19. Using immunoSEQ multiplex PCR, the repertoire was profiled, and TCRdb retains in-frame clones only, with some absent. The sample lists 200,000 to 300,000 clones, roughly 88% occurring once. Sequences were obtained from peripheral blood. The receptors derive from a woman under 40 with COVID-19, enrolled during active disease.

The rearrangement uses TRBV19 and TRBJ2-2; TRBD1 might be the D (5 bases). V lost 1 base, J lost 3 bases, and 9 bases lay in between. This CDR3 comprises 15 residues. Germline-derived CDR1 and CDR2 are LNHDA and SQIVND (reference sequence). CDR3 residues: CASSIGPGYTGELFF. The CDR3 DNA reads TGTGCCAGTAGTATAGGTCCAGGGTACACCGGGGAGCTGTTTTTT.

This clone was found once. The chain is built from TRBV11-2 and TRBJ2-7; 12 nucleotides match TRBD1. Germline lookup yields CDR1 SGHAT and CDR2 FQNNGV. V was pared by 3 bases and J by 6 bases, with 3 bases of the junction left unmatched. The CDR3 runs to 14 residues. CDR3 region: CASSLGQGAGEQYF. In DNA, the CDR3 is TGTGCCAGCAGCTTGGGACAGGGGGCAGGCGAGCAGTACTTC.

The CDR3 sequence is CASSGLAEYQETQYF. CDR3 DNA sequence: TGTGCCAGCAGCGGACTAGCCGAGTACCAAGAGACCCAGTACTTC. The rearrangement links TRBV6-5 to TRBJ2-5, with 8 bases matching TRBD2. There are 15 residues in the CDR3. Trimming took 6 bases from V and 0 from J; bases not matched to a gene: 6. Germline-derived CDR1 and CDR2 are MNHEY and SVGAGI.

The CDR3 reads CASSEGGLTIGTDTQYF. The DNA of the CDR3 is TGTGCCAGCAGTGAAGGTGGACTAACGATCGGCACAGATACGCAGTATTTT. The V gene is TRBV25-1, the J gene TRBJ2-3; D may be TRBD2 (6 bases). This CDR3 has 17 amino acids. Germline assignment: CDR1 MGHDK and CDR2 SYGVNS. V lost 2 bases and J 1 base, leaving 16 bases between the germline ends.

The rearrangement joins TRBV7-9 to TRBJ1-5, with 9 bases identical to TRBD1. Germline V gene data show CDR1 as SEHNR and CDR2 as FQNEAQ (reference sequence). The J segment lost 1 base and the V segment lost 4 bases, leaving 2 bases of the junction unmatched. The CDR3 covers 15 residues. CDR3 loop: CASSWGQGSNQPQHF. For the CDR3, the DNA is TGTGCCAGCAGCTGGGGACAGGGAAGCAATCAGCCCCAGCATTTT.

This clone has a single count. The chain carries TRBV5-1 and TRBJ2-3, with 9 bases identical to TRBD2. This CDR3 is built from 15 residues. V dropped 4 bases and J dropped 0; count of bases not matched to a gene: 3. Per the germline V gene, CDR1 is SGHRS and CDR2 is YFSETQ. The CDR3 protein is CASSASGDSTDTQYF. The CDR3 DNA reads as TGCGCCAGCAGCGCTAGCGGGGATAGCACAGATACGCAGTATTTT.

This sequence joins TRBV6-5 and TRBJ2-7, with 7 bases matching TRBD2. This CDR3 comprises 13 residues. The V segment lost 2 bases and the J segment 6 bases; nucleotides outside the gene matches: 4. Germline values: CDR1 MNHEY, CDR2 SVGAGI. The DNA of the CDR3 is TGTGCCAGCAGTTACAAGCGGGATAGCGAGCAGTACGTC. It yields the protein CASSYKRDSEQYV.

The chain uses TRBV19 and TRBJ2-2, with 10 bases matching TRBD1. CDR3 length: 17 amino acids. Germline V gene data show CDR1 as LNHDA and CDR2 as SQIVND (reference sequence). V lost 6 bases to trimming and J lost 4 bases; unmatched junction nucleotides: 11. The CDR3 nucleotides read TGTGCCAGTAGCAGACCAGACAGGGGGCGCCGCACCGGGGAGCTGTTTTTT. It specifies CASSRPDRGRRTGELFF.

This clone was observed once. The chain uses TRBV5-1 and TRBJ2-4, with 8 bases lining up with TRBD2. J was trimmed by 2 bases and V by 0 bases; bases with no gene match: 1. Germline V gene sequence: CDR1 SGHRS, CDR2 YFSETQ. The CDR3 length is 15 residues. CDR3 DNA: TGCGCCAGCAGCTTGGGTAGCGGGACCAAAAACATTCAGTACTTC. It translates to CASSLGSGTKNIQYF. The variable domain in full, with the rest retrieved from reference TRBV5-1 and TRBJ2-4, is KAGVTQTPRYLIKTRGQQVTLSCSPISGHRSVSWYQQTPGQGLQFLFEYFSETQRNKGNFPGRFSGRQFSNSRSEMNVSTLELGDSALYLCASSLGSGTKNIQYFGAGTRLSVL.

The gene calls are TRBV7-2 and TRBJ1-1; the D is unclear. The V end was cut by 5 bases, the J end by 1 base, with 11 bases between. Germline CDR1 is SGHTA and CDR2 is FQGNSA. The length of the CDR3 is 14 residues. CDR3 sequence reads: CASSIPYRNTEAFF. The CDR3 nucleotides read TGTGCCAGCAGCATCCCATACAGGAACACTGAAGCTTTCTTT.

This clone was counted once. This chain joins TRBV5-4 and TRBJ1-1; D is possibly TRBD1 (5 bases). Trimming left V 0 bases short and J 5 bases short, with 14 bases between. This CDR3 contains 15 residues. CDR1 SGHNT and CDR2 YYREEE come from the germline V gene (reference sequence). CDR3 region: CASSLGLGGRTEAFF. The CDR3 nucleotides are TGTGCCAGCAGCTTGGGGCTCGGGGGGAGAACTGAAGCTTTCTTT.

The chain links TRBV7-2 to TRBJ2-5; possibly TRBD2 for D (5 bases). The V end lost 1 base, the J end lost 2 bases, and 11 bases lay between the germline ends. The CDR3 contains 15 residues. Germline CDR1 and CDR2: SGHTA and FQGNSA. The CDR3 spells CASSLVIAPQETQYF. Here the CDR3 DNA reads TGTGCCAGCAGCTTAGTCATAGCGCCTCAAGAGACCCAGTACTTC.

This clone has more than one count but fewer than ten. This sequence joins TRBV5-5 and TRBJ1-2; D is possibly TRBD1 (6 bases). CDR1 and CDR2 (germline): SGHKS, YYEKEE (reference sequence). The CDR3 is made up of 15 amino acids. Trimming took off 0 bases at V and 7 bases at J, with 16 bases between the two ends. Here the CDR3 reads CASSLEPGVVRGYTF. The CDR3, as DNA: TGTGCCAGCAGCTTGGAGCCAGGGGTGGTCCGTGGCTACACCTTC.

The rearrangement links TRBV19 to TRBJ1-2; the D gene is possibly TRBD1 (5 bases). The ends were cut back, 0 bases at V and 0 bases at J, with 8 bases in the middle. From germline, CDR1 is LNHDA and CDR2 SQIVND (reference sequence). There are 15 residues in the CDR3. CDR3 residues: CASSIEGAANYGYTF. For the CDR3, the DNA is TGTGCCAGTAGTATAGAAGGGGCTGCTAACTATGGCTACACCTTC.